This TCR beta chain appears in the sequencing data of a study of radiotherapy plus CTLA-4 blockade in lung cancer. Whole-study context: The study recorded objective responses in 18% of patients and disease control in approximately 29%. The study, taken as a whole, reports: Dynamics of early blood T cell clones, together with interferon-beta, were reportedly the best predictors of response. In blood, after radiotherapy plus ipilimumab, tumor-derived TCR clones expanded.

The study gave focal radiation plus ipilimumab CTLA-4 blockade to patients with chemo-refractory metastatic non-small-cell lung cancer. Concerning this clone: What it binds is not known.

Sequenced by immunoSEQ multiplex PCR; TCRdb stores in-frame clones only, minus some. Among fewer than 55,000 clones listed, 85% were seen once. Per germline, CDR1 SGHRS and CDR2 YFSETQ. The CDR3 has 13 residues. Trimming removed 2 bases at V and 2 bases at J, with 8 bases between. This chain connects TRBV5-1 to TRBJ2-7, with D possibly being TRBD2 (5 bases). This specimen was peripheral blood, taken from a patient treated with radiotherapy plus ipilimumab. The sequence came from a human donor with non-small cell lung cancer whose response to radiotherapy plus ipilimumab could not be evaluated. This chain's CDR3 is CASSFAGAYEQYF. The CDR3 region has the DNA TGCGCCAGCAGCTTTGCGGGTGCCTACGAGCAGTACTTC.